This T cell receptor (beta chain) appears in the sequencing data of a study of cytomegalovirus exposure and HLA in healthy donors (TCRdb year 2017). Study-level background: An earlier analysis of around 600 of the donors reported approximately 300 Gb of sequence data and 117 million unique TCR beta sequences from about 180 million T cells. About 280 gigabases of sequencing data and approximately 92 million unique TCR sequences made up an early release that covered nearly 650 HLA-typed donors. Donor age, sex, ethnicity and CMV serostatus were collected together with the repertoire data. The T cell repertoires of some 700 subjects were profiled by immunosequencing and related to cytomegalovirus serostatus. To predict cytomegalovirus infection status, the study combined high-throughput TCR immunosequencing, statistical association of individual TCRs with disease status, and machine learning. In the later analysis, no new phenotypic data were used to find candidate immune exposures; instead, reliance was placed on TCR beta sequences and their occurrence across donors. Among around 400 genotyped donors of the cohort, an average of approximately 240,000 unique TCR beta nucleotide sequences was sequenced per donor, of which about 18% were non-productive. Class I and class II HLA loci were covered by the typing at four-digit resolution. The number of typed donors differed by locus: 629-630 for A, B, C, DRB1 and DQB1; approximately 530 for DQA1; 606 for DPA1; and roughly 470 for DPB1. All discovery cohort repertoires had been generated on a single sequencing platform. Among the approximately 400 genotyped donors, about 85% belonged to the genetic ancestry cluster associated with self-reported Caucasian donors. In addition to the first cohort of approximately 650 subjects, a separate validation cohort of 120 different subjects was used. A later genetic analysis took genome-wide SNP genotypes for about 65% of the 666 donors and used that subset as a discovery cohort. The study aimed to test whether cataloging public T cell receptors could reveal signatures of past pathogen exposure. An earlier analysis of roughly 600 of the donors used high-throughput TCR beta sequencing to judge whether each TCR beta V gene segment behaved as functional or pseudogenic. Roughly 5 DR-DQ haplotypes were handled as single units for association and clustering, since linkage in the cohort was strong. In a later analysis, previously published TCR beta repertoires from 670 or so donors were re-analyzed and high-resolution HLA genotyping was added so that TCR occurrence patterns could be studied.

Worth noting for this clone: No cognate antigen has been identified for it. Base qualities are missing; no much larger clone stands one base away.

Study-wide conclusions, independent of this receptor: A later analysis reported that several top co-occurrence clusters appeared linked to parvovirus B19, influenza, CMV and Epstein-Barr virus. In a later genetic analysis, a missense DCLRE1C variant was associated with V-gene and J-gene trimming of TCR beta chains, and the association was replicated in an independent cohort. According to a later analysis, most CMV-associated TCR beta chains appeared to be HLA-restricted, and the HLA associations seemed to be driven largely by CMV exposure. Correlated functional status among segregating V segments might be attributable to linkage disequilibrium, but an unknown experimental factor could not be ruled out. A cluster of highly shared sequence variants was judged likely to represent a technical artifact of the sequencing pipeline. In a later analysis, TCR association rates were found to vary across HLA loci, with the most associated TCRs seen for DRB1 alleles and the fewest for HLA-C alleles. Assigning TCR associations to individual alleles was difficult when HLA alleles, especially DR and DQ, strongly co-occurred. Cytomegalovirus status was reported to be diagnosed by the classifier with high specificity and sensitivity in both the original and validation cohorts. The cohort was sequenced for TCR beta chains only, and without alpha or paired-chain data the features that could be detected were limited. Because counts were too low, some 17 rarely observed V segments, including chromosome 9 orphons, were left out of the earlier analysis of a few hundred of the donors. For the cohort, immune exposure information was limited to CMV serostatus. An earlier analysis of 587 of the donors showed that most TCR beta V segments appeared in productive rearrangements either about 90% or about 30% of the time, which broadly matched IMGT annotations. In a later analysis, HLA-associated TCR beta chains were found to be more clonally expanded and to have lower generation probabilities than equally common non-associated chains. A later genetic analysis reported fewer N-insertions in productive TCRs among donors in an Asian-associated ancestry cluster than the approximately 670-donor mean. Most TCR sequences were observed very rarely across donors, whereas some public TCRs were present in many individuals. In a later analysis, some 17,000 TCR beta sequences were associated with specific HLA alleles at a false discovery rate of 0.05. Because HLA typing was unavailable for some donors at each locus, only the typed subset was used in association tests. The study listed 150 to 200 TCR beta chains as associated with cytomegalovirus. A further reported finding was that TCR beta sequences accurately predicted the HLA-A and HLA-B alleles for most subjects in the first cohort. Because the 87-base-pair reads could not distinguish some IMGT-functional V segments, including TRBV6-2 and TRBV6-3, those segments were excluded. In vitro tests confirmed that a few of the cytomegalovirus-associated TCR beta chains recognize cytomegalovirus antigens. Presence/absence analyses assumed roughly uniform sequencing depth across donors, an assumption that may not hold. The authors suggested that the approach could potentially be extended to other disease states and immunological phenotypes.

Library creation used the immunoSEQ multiplex PCR assay. For the multiplex PCR, a mixture combining 60 forward primers for TCR Vbeta segments and 13 reverse primers for TCR Jbeta segments was used. The CDR3 region of rearranged TCR beta genes was amplified from genomic DNA by a multiplex PCR assay. On the Illumina HiSeq System, the amplified TCR beta libraries were sequenced as 87-base-pair reads. Per the authors' processing: Across the roughly 600 repertoires, a later analysis counted 80 million or so unique TCR beta chains, roughly 11 million of which were shared by at least two donors. Raw reads were error-corrected and collapsed into unique sequences by a nearest-neighbor algorithm in which closely related sequences were merged to remove PCR and sequencing errors. V, D and J gene segments were assigned by aligning CDR3 sequences to IMGT reference sequences. Each retained sequence needed at least a six-nucleotide match to both a V gene segment and a J gene segment. Rearrangements were classified as productive when the CDR3 lacked stop codons and remained in frame with V and J, and all other rearrangements were classified as non-productive. Following IMGT convention, CDR3 was defined as the stretch from the second conserved V-encoded cysteine to the conserved J-encoded phenylalanine. The earlier analysis of about 500 of the donors excluded sequences that lacked an unambiguous match to a single V gene segment. In an earlier analysis of 450 to 750 of the donors, a V segment was called functional when productive rearrangements were above 56.7%, and segregating when the standard deviation between donors exceeded 5%. To diagnose cytomegalovirus status from the catalog of TCR beta chain sequences, a statistical classification framework was built. A later analysis assigned V and J genes by comparing TCR nucleotide sequences with IMGT/GENE-DB human TR gene sequences. The TCRdist pipeline was used in a later analysis to assign CDR3 sequences and most-parsimonious VDJ recombination scenarios. A later analysis defined each TCR beta chain by its CDR3 amino acid sequence plus V-gene family, and excluded reads lacking a unique V-gene family. To address suspected cross-contamination and a sequencing artifact, a later analysis removed a few hundred highly shared, low-generation-probability nucleotide sequences. A later analysis calculated a clonal expansion index for each public chain from normalized within-repertoire ranks of inferred template counts. A later analysis computed generation probabilities with a VDJ recombination model fitted to out-of-frame rearrangements, and checked the results against IGoR. A later analysis scored TCR-TCR, TCR-HLA and TCR-CMV co-occurrence with hypergeometric tests, applying a repertoire-size bias correction to TCR pairs. In a later analysis, false discovery rates were estimated by permuting HLA or CMV assignments 20 times. In a later analysis, co-occurring TCRs were grouped with DBSCAN, and TCRdist sequence similarity was added when clustering was performed within HLA-allele-positive subsets. Repertoires with fewer than 30,000 or more than 120,000 public chains, plus five repertoires with anomalous nucleotide sharing, were excluded from co-occurrence clustering. TCRdb stores this immuneACCESS table with in-frame sequences only. Part of the clones is absent; in the studies checked, under half of the shortfall reflects unresolved V genes, and no reason is known for the rest. Clone size and the V and J calls come from that table; the DNA yielded D and trimming. Here the sample has 140,000 to 150,000 clones; 70% to 85% occur a single time. The ten most abundant clones make up about 1.7% of the sample.

The germline V gene encodes CDR1 KGHSH and CDR2 LQKENI. There are 13 amino acids in the CDR3, from cysteine to phenylalanine inclusive. This entry keeps only the CDR3 DNA: 39 bases, framed from base 1. Between the V and J ends, shortened by 0 bases and 4 bases respectively, the junction contains 7 bases. The cohort comprised around 690 healthy bone marrow donors. Cohort members were all nominally healthy when sampled, although unrecorded immune exposures were likely present. The donor tested CMV seronegative and was one of the 352 seronegative cohort members. A peripheral blood sample was provided by each donor, and peripheral blood mononuclear cells were used for TCR beta sequencing. The Qiagen DNeasy Blood Extraction Kit was used to extract genomic DNA from the blood cell samples.

This chain is built from TRBV18 and TRBJ2-7, with the D gene not clear enough to name. This sequence originates from a man in his forties or fifties in good health and CMV-seronegative. The sample was PBMCs. The CDR3 reads CASSPPFNYEQYF. The nucleotide sequence is TGTGCCAGCTCACCACCATTCAATTACGAGCAGTACTTC.